Listed below are T cell receptor beta chains from one sample, sequenced in a study of cytomegalovirus exposure and HLA in healthy donors. This table comes from immunoSEQ multiplex PCR, and its TCRdb copy is limited to in-frame clones, with some not included. The sample has 120,000 or so clones; roughly 95% are singletons. Sequencing was done on a sample of PBMCs. Receptors originate from a young man in good health and CMV-seronegative. Each CDR3 is given with its conserved first and last residue. D genes are given only for firm matches. Rows give clone size only sometimes, using once, few, many, or a class for an expanded clone.

D gene,J gene,V gene,clone size,CDR3 protein,CDR3 DNA
.,TRBJ1-4,TRBV6-6,.,CASSPRGFPTNEKLFF,TGTGCCAGCAGCCCTCGAGGGTTTCCAACTAATGAAAAACTGTTTTTT
TRBD2,TRBJ2-7,TRBV7-2,once,CASSSAGGEQYF,TGTGCCAGCAGCTCGGCGGGAGGGGAGCAGTACTTC
.,TRBJ1-1,TRBV15,.,CATSRVAGAYGAFF,TGTGCCACCAGCAGAGTTGCGGGAGCCTATGGAGCTTTCTTT
TRBD1,TRBJ1-5,TRBV5-4,.,CASSKGANQPQHF,TGTGCCAGCAGCAAGGGGGCAAATCAGCCCCAGCATTTT
.,TRBJ2-7,TRBV30,.,CAWSLGLSYEQYF,TGTGCCTGGAGTCTGGGACTTTCCTACGAGCAGTACTTC
.,TRBJ1-5,TRBV6-5,.,CASSPEEDQPQHF,TGTGCCAGCAGCCCGGAGGAGGATCAGCCCCAGCATTTT
TRBD2,TRBJ2-5,TRBV28,.,CASRGAGVETQYF,TGTGCCAGCAGGGGAGCGGGAGTTGAGACCCAGTACTTC
.,TRBJ2-1,TRBV7-2,.,CASSLLAKVNEQFF,TGTGCCAGCAGCTTACTAGCGAAAGTCAATGAGCAGTTCTTC
TRBD2,TRBJ2-6,TRBV30,.,CAWSPAGGPLGAGANVLTF,TGTGCCTGGAGTCCAGCGGGAGGCCCTCTCGGGGCTGGGGCCAACGTCCTGACTTTC
.,TRBJ1-3,TRBV7-9,.,CASSNRELDF,TGTGCCAGCAGCAACAGGGAACTTGATTTT
TRBD1,TRBJ1-3,TRBV9,.,CASSGLPRTGEPSSYSGNTIYF,TGTGCCAGCAGCGGCCTTCCTAGGACAGGGGAACCCTCCTCCTACTCTGGAAACACCATATATTTT
.,TRBJ1-2,TRBV9,.,CASSVGLAGLYGYTF,TGTGCCAGCAGCGTAGGCCTTGCAGGGCTCTATGGCTACACCTTC
.,TRBJ1-4,TRBV5-1,once,CASSLVSRENEKLFF,TGCGCCAGCAGCTTGGTGTCCAGGGAAAATGAAAAACTGTTTTTT
TRBD2,TRBJ2-5,TRBV13,.,CASSYRTSGAQVETQYF,TGTGCCAGCAGCTACAGGACTAGCGGGGCCCAGGTAGAGACCCAGTACTTC
TRBD1,TRBJ2-7,TRBV29-1,once,CSAGQGSWEQYF,TGCAGCGCGGGACAGGGGAGTTGGGAGCAGTACTTC
.,TRBJ2-1,TRBV19,.,CAMGPGLGKFF,TGTGCCATGGGACCGGGACTCGGAAAGTTCTTC
.,TRBJ2-7,TRBV28,.,CASSIGSSYEQYF,TGTGCCAGCAGTATTGGGAGCTCCTACGAGCAGTACTTC
.,TRBJ1-2,TRBV5-1,.,CASSIDRQDNYGYTF,TGCGCCAGCAGCATAGACAGGCAAGATAACTATGGCTACACCTTC
TRBD1,TRBJ1-2,TRBV28,.,CASVYRTGGYYGYTF,TGTGCCAGCGTATACCGGACAGGGGGGTACTATGGCTACACCTTC
TRBD2,TRBJ2-7,TRBV7-2,.,CASSLERREMDEQYF,TGTGCCAGCAGCTTAGAACGGCGGGAGATGGACGAGCAGTACTTC
.,TRBJ2-7,TRBV28,.,CASSLTGPSYEQYF,TGTGCCAGCAGTTTAACTGGGCCCTCCTACGAGCAGTACTTC
.,TRBJ1-1,TRBV5-1,.,CASSQRGGTEAFF,TGCGCCAGCAGCCAAAGGGGGGGAACTGAAGCTTTCTTT
.,TRBJ1-2,TRBV13,.,CASSATGNYGYTF,TGTGCCAGCAGCGCAACAGGGAACTATGGCTACACCTTC
TRBD1,TRBJ1-5,TRBV28,.,CASSLPGTGGPNQPQHF,TGTGCCAGCAGTTTACCCGGGACAGGGGGCCCGAATCAGCCCCAGCATTTT
TRBD1,TRBJ2-7,TRBV27,.,CASSWGQGYEQYF,TGTGCCAGCAGTTGGGGACAGGGCTACGAGCAGTACTTC
.,TRBJ1-2,TRBV28,.,CASRTSGSGAQDYTF,TGTGCCAGCAGGACCAGCGGGTCCGGGGCCCAGGACTACACCTTC
TRBD1,TRBJ1-1,TRBV28,.,CAVRTGGTEAFF,TGTGCCGTTAGGACAGGGGGGACTGAAGCTTTCTTT
.,TRBJ2-7,TRBV27,.,CASTRRYGAHEQYF,TGTGCCAGCACCCGCAGGTATGGCGCGCACGAGCAGTACTTC